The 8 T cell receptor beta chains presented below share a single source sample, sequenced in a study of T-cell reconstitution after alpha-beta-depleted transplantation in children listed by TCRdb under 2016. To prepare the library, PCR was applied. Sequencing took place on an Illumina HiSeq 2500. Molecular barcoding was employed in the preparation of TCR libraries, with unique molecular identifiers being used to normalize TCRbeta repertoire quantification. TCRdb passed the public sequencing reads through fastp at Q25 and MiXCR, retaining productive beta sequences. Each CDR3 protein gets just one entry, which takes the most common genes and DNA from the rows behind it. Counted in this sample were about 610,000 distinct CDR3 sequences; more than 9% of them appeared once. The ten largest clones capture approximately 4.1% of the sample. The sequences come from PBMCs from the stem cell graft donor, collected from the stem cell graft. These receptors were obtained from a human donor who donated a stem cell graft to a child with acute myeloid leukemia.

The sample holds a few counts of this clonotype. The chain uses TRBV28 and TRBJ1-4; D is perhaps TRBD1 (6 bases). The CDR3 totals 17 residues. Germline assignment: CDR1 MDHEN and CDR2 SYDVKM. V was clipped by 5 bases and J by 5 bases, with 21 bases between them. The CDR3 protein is CASSPSRGGAGNEKLFF. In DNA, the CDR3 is TGTGCCAGCAGTCCCTCCCGGGGGGGCGCCGGGAATGAAAAACTGTTTTTT.

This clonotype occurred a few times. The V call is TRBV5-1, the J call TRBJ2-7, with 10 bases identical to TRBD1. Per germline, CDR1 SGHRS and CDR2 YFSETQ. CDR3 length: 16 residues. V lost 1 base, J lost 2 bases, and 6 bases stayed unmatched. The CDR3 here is CASSLTGTGATYEQYF. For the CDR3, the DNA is TGCGCCAGCAGCTTGACCGGGACAGGGGCCACCTACGAGCAGTACTTC.

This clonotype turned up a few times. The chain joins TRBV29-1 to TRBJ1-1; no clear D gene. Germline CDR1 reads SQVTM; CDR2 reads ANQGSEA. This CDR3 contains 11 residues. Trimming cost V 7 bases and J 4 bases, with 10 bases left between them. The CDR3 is CSAQPSTEAFF. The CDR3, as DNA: TGCAGCGCCCAACCTTCCACTGAAGCTTTCTTT.

The CDR3 DNA reads TGTGCCAGCGGCGGCAGCCGCTCTTCGGCCCTCCACTTT. Translating it yields CASGGSRSSALHF. The chain employs TRBV7-1 and TRBJ1-6; no clear D gene. Being an ORF, TRBV7-1 has a function that is uncertain. This CDR3 spans 13 amino acids. Trimming took off 8 bases at V and 14 bases at J, with 19 bases between the two ends.

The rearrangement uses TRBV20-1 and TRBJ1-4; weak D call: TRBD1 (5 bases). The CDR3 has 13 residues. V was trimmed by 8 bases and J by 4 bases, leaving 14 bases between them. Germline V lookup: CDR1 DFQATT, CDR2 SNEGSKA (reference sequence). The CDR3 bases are TGCAGTTCAATGGGGGACCTTAATGAAAAACTGTTTTTT. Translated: CSSMGDLNEKLFF.

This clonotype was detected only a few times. The CDR3 loop is CSVGEEGREQFF. The CDR3 DNA reads TGCAGCGTTGGGGAGGAGGGCCGGGAGCAGTTCTTC. This rearrangement joins TRBV29-1 to TRBJ2-1; tentative D call: TRBD2 (6 bases). The CDR3 extends over 12 amino acids. Between the trimmed V and J ends, which lost 4 bases and 10 bases, there was a span of 14 bases. Looked up from germline, CDR1 is SQVTM and CDR2 is ANQGSEA.

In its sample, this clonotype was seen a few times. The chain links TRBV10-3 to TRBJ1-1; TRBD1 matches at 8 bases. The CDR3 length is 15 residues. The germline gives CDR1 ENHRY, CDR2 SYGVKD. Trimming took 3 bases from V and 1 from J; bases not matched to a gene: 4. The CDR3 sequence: CAISDYTGGNTEAFF. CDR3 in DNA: TGTGCCATCAGTGACTATACAGGGGGGAACACTGAAGCTTTCTTT.

CDR3 amino acids: CASSLGTGGTDGYTF. CDR3 nucleotides: TGTGCCAGCAGCCTCGGGACAGGGGGGACAGATGGCTACACCTTC. The J gene is TRBJ1-2, the V gene TRBV3-1; 11 bases agree with TRBD1. The V segment lost 4 bases and the J segment 6 bases; nucleotides outside the gene matches: 7. The CDR3 sequence is 15 residues long. Germline-derived CDR1 and CDR2 are LGHDT and YNNKEL (reference sequence).